Following are 21 T cell receptor beta chains from one sample sequenced in a study of blood T cell repertoires in COVID-19. Only in-frame clones appear in the TCRdb table, and some are missing; sequencing was by immunoSEQ multiplex PCR. The profile shows some 100,000 clones, about 81% of them singletons. Sequencing used peripheral blood. These receptors were obtained from a human donor in a cohort sampled during active COVID-19.

The chain combines TRBV14 with TRBJ1-6; TRBD1 matches 11 bases. J was trimmed by 8 bases and V by 1 base; bases with no gene match: 7. The germline gives CDR1 SGHDN, CDR2 FVKESK. This CDR3 has 17 amino acids. In nucleotides, the CDR3 is TGTGCCAGCAGCCAAGCACCGGGACAGGGGGTGTATTCACCCCTCCACTTT. Translating it yields CASSQAPGQGVYSPLHF.

CDR3 sequence reads: CASSLRSTSSYEQYF. CDR3 nucleotides: TGTGCCAGCAGTTTACGCTCTACGAGCTCCTACGAGCAGTACTTC. The rearrangement joins TRBV28 to TRBJ2-7; the D is unclear. Germline lookup yields CDR1 MDHEN and CDR2 SYDVKM. The CDR3 is made up of 15 amino acids. V was pared by 2 bases and J by 0 bases, with 11 bases between. Full variable domain (remainder filled in from reference TRBV28 and TRBJ2-7): DVKVTQSSRYLVKRTGEKVFLECVQDMDHENMFWYRQDPGLGLRLIYFSYDVKMKEKGDIPEGYSVSREKKERFSLILESASTNQTSMYLCASSLRSTSSYEQYFGPGTRLTVT.

The gene calls are TRBV11-2 and TRBJ2-1; D might be TRBD2 (5 bases). The CDR3 is 14 amino acids. The germline V gene encodes CDR1 SGHAT and CDR2 FQNNGV. V dropped 0 bases and J dropped 6 bases, with 9 bases sitting between them. The CDR3: CASSLDRRTNEQFF. The CDR3 DNA reads as TGTGCCAGCAGCTTAGATCGGAGGACCAATGAGCAGTTCTTC.

The V and J genes are TRBV5-1 and TRBJ2-7; TRBD2 is a possible D gene (7 bases). Trimming cost V 4 bases and J 5 bases, with 13 bases left between them. Germline lookup yields CDR1 SGHRS and CDR2 YFSETQ. The CDR3 loop spans 13 amino acids. CDR3 sequence: CASSRGAIDEQYF. CDR3 in DNA: TGCGCCAGCAGCCGGGGGGCTATCGACGAGCAGTACTTC.

The rearrangement links TRBV7-9 to TRBJ1-4, with a weak D call TRBD1 (5 bases). Looked up from germline, CDR1 is SEHNR and CDR2 is FQNEAQ (reference sequence). This CDR3 has 15 residues. The ends were cut back, 4 bases at V and 6 bases at J, with 15 bases in the middle. The CDR3 DNA reads TGTGCCAGCAGCTCCGGCCGGGACTATTATGAAAAACTGTTTTTT. This gives the protein CASSSGRDYYEKLFF.

This chain connects TRBV5-1 to TRBJ2-7, with 7 bases fitting TRBD1. Germline assignment: CDR1 SGHRS and CDR2 YFSETQ. V lost 4 bases, J lost 4 bases, and 8 bases stayed unmatched. This CDR3 has 14 residues. The CDR3 is CASSPTGQNYEQYF. The CDR3 DNA sequence: TGCGCCAGCAGCCCAACGGGACAGAATTACGAGCAGTACTTC.

The rearrangement uses TRBV4-3 and TRBJ2-6, with D perhaps TRBD1 (5 bases). The CDR3 covers 19 residues. The V and J ends lost 11 bases and 2 bases respectively, with 28 bases between them. The germline CDR1 and CDR2 sequences are LGHNA and YSLEER. CDR3 coding DNA: TGCGCCTCAGCAAGAAGGCTAGTTGGTCGGACAACTGGGGCCAACGTCCTGACTTTC. It yields the protein CASARRLVGRTTGANVLTF.

The rearrangement links TRBV7-9 to TRBJ1-3; D not certain. In germline, CDR1 is SEHNR, CDR2 FQNEAQ (reference sequence). V lost 5 bases and J 0 bases, leaving 14 bases between the germline ends. CDR3 size: 16 residues. As DNA, the CDR3 is TGTGCCAGCAGCCCGAGGGCAGCTAGCTCTGGAAACACCATATATTTT. Protein sequence: CASSPRAASSGNTIYF. The full variable domain, in which reference TRBV7-9 and TRBJ1-3 provide the parts outside the CDR3, is DTGVSQNPRHKITKRGQNVTFRCDPISEHNRLYWYRQTLGQGPEFLTYFQNEAQLEKSRLLSDRFSAERPKGSFSTLEIQRTEQGDSAMYLCASSPRAASSGNTIYFGEGSWLTVV.

The chain has TRBV6-6 and TRBJ2-7; D is perhaps TRBD1 (5 bases). Germline loops: CDR1 MNHNY, CDR2 SVGAGI (reference sequence). The ends were cut back, 8 bases at V and 7 bases at J, with 21 bases in the middle. The CDR3 runs to 14 residues. The CDR3, as DNA: TGTGCCAGCGGGCAGGCAGGGCCAATAGGGGAGCAGTACTTC. Translated, it gives CASGQAGPIGEQYF.

This clone was detected only a few times. This chain connects TRBV5-6 to TRBJ2-1, with a weak D call TRBD1 (6 bases). Deletions cut 5 bases from V and 0 bases from J, with 15 bases between. This CDR3 contains 16 residues. The V gene's germline CDR1 is SGHDT and CDR2 YYEEEE. The CDR3 region is CASSRTVSSSYNEQFF. The CDR3 coding sequence is TGTGCCAGCAGTCGGACAGTTTCTAGCTCCTACAATGAGCAGTTCTTC.

The chain uses TRBV9 and TRBJ2-3, with 7 bases identical to TRBD2. Germline values: CDR1 SGDLS, CDR2 YYNGEE. This CDR3 comprises 16 residues. V lost 4 bases to trimming and J lost 1 base; unmatched junction nucleotides: 9. The DNA of the CDR3 is TGTGCCAGCAGCATAACGATAGCGGGTGGCACAGATACGCAGTATTTT. Its protein product is CASSITIAGGTDTQYF.

V gene TRBV6-5 combines with J gene TRBJ2-6; maybe TRBD1 (5 bases). The V end was cut by 6 bases, the J end by 2 bases, with 11 bases between. CDR3 size: 15 residues. From germline, CDR1 is MNHEY and CDR2 SVGAGI. CDR3 DNA: TGTGCCAGCAGCCCCCCCAGGGCTGGGGCCAACGTCCTGACTTTC. It yields the protein CASSPPRAGANVLTF.

This chain uses TRBV27 with TRBJ2-3; TRBD2 aligns across 9 bases. Germline lookup yields CDR1 MNHEY and CDR2 SMNVEV (reference sequence). The V and J ends lost 6 bases and 3 bases, in that order; junction bases with no gene match: 16. This CDR3 is built from 18 residues. The CDR3 here is CASSRRLAAYARTDTQYF. The DNA for the CDR3 is TGTGCCAGCAGCCGTCGACTAGCGGCTTACGCCAGGACAGATACGCAGTATTTT.

V gene TRBV7-9 combines with J gene TRBJ1-4, with a possible D match to TRBD1 (5 bases). V was trimmed by 5 bases and J by 5 bases, leaving 18 bases between them. This CDR3 is 16 amino acids long. CDR1 and CDR2 (germline): SEHNR, FQNEAQ (reference sequence). CDR3 in DNA: TGTGCCAGCAGCCCCGGGGGTGGCAGGAGAAATGAAAAACTGTTTTTT. This sequence encodes CASSPGGGRRNEKLFF.

Here the CDR3 reads CASSKGTGQKQNTEAFF. Written as DNA, the CDR3 is TGTGCCAGCAGCAAAGGTACGGGACAGAAGCAAAACACTGAAGCTTTCTTT. This chain uses TRBV21-1 with TRBJ1-1; the table names TRBD1, a call not compared with the DNA. TRBV21-1 is designated a pseudogene. The CDR3 is 17 residues long.

This sequence joins TRBV5-8 and TRBJ2-7, with a tentative D call TRBD2 (6 bases). The CDR3 consists of 13 residues. Germline-derived CDR1 and CDR2 are SGHTS and YDEGEE. Between the trimmed V and J ends, which lost 4 bases and 4 bases, there was a span of 12 bases. CDR3 protein: CASSHGGDYEQYF. The CDR3 DNA reads as TGTGCCAGCAGCCATGGAGGGGATTACGAGCAGTACTTC. Full variable domain (missing parts from reference TRBV5-8 and TRBJ2-7): EAGVTQSPTHLIKTRGQQATLRCSPISGHTSVYWYQQALGLGLQFLLWYDEGEERNRGNFPPRFSGRQFPNYSSELNVNALELEDSALYLCASSHGGDYEQYFGPGTRLTVT.

The chain links TRBV5-6 to TRBJ1-4, with 7 bases lining up with TRBD1. The CDR3 runs 15 residues. CDR1 is SGHDT and CDR2 is YYEEEE in the germline V gene. V lost 4 bases, J lost 5 bases, and 8 bases stayed unmatched. CDR3 amino acids: CASSLGQVYNEKLFF. CDR3 sequence (DNA): TGTGCCAGCAGCCTAGGACAGGTTTACAATGAAAAACTGTTTTTT.

V gene TRBV5-1 combines with J gene TRBJ1-2, with unresolved D. Germline CDR1 is SGHRS and CDR2 is YFSETQ. Trimming left V 4 bases short and J 7 bases short, with 8 bases between. The CDR3 has 11 amino acids. As DNA, the CDR3 is TGCGCCAGCAGCCCAGGAGGTGGCTACACCTTC. This sequence encodes CASSPGGGYTF.

The rearrangement uses TRBV5-1 and TRBJ2-1, with D hard to call. V was shortened by 0 bases and J by 4 bases, with 11 bases between the two germline ends. The CDR3 has 15 residues. Germline CDR1 SGHRS, CDR2 YFSETQ. The CDR3: CASSLVPGSYNEQFF. Written as DNA, the CDR3 is TGCGCCAGCAGCTTGGTACCAGGCTCGTACAATGAGCAGTTCTTC.

The chain is built from TRBV7-4 and TRBJ1-6; 8 bases agree with TRBD1. The trim removed 3 bases at V and 4 bases at J, leaving 11 bases unmatched. The germline gives CDR1 SGHVT, CDR2 SQSDAQ. The CDR3 consists of 18 residues. The CDR3 loop is CASSFGQGPSLYNSPLHF. The CDR3 nucleotides are TGTGCCAGCAGCTTCGGACAGGGACCCTCCTTATATAATTCACCCCTCCACTTT.

The chain carries TRBV11-3 and TRBJ2-2; 8 bases align to TRBD1. Germline V gene lookup returns CDR1 SGHNT and CDR2 YENEEA. Trimming cost V 8 bases and J 1 base; bases outside gene matches: 3. The CDR3 has 14 residues. DNA of the CDR3: TGTGCCAGCCGGGGACAGGAGAACACCGGGGAGCTGTTTTTT. Amino acid sequence: CASRGQENTGELFF.